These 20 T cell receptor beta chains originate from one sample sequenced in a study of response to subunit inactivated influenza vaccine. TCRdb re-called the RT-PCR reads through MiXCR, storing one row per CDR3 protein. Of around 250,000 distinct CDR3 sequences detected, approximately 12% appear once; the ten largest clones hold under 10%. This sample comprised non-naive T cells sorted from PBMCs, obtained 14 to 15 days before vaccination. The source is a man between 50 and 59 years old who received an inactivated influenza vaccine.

The CDR3 here is CASSYSNGGQETQYF. CDR3 bases: TGTGCCAGCAGTTACTCGAACGGGGGCCAAGAGACCCAGTACTTC. The chain links TRBV6-5 to TRBJ2-5; possible D gene TRBD2, 6 bases. This CDR3 has 15 amino acids. CDR1 MNHEY and CDR2 SVGAGI come from the germline V gene. V was cut by 0 bases and J by 1 base, with 9 bases left in between.

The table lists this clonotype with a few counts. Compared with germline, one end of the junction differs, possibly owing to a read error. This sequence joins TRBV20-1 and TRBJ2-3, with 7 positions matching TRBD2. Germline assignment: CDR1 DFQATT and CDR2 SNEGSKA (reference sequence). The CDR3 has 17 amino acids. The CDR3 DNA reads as TGCTGTGCTAGACACGAGGGACTACATACACTCACAGATACGCAGTATTTT. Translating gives CCARHEGLHTLTDTQYF.

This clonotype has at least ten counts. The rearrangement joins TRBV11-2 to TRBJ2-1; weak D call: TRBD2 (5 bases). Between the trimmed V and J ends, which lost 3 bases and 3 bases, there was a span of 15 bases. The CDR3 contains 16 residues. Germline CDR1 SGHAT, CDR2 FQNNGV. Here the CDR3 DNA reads TGTGCCAGCAGCTTCGGCGCGGGTCGCCTCTACAATGAGCAGTTCTTC. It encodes CASSFGAGRLYNEQFF.

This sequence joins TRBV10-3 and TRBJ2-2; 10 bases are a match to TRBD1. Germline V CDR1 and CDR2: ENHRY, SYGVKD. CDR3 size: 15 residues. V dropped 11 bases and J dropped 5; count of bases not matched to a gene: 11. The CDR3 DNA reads TGTGCCTCATGGGGGACAGGGGATGTAACCGGGGAGCTGTTTTTT. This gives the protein CASWGTGDVTGELFF.

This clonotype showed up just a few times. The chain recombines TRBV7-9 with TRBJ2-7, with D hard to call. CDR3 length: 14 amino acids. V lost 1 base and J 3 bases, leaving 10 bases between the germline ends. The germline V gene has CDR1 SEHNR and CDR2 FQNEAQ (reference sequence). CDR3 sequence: CASSLGTRLYEQYF. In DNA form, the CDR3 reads TGTGCCAGCAGCTTAGGTACCCGGCTCTACGAGCAGTACTTC.

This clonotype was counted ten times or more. In DNA form, the CDR3 reads TGTGCCAGCCCCCCTCGAACTAACACCGGGGAGCTGTTTTTT. It encodes CASPPRTNTGELFF. The gene calls are TRBV7-9 and TRBJ2-2, with D uncertain. CDR3 length: 14 residues. The germline gives CDR1 SEHNR, CDR2 FQNEAQ (reference sequence). V lost 8 bases to trimming and J lost 2 bases, with 12 bases between them.

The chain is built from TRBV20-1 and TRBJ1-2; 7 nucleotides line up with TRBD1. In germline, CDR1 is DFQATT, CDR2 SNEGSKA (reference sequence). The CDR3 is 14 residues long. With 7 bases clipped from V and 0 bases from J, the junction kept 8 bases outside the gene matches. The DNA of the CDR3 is TGCAGTGTCCGGGACAGCCTAGCTAACTATGGCTACACCTTC. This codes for CSVRDSLANYGYTF.

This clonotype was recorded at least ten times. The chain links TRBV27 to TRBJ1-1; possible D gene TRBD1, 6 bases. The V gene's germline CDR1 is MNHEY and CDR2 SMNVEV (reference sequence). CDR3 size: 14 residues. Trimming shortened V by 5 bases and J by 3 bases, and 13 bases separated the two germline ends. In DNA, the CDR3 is TGTGCCAGCAGTAGCAGGGGTCTGGACACTGAAGCTTTCTTT. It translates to CASSSRGLDTEAFF.

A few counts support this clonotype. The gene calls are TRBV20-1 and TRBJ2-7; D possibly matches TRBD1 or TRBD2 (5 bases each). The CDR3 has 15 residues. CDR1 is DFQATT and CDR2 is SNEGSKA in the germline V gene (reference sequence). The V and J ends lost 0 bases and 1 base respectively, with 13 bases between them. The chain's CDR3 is CSARDLRGRSYEQYF. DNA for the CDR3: TGCAGTGCTAGAGATTTACGGGGCAGATCCTACGAGCAGTACTTC.

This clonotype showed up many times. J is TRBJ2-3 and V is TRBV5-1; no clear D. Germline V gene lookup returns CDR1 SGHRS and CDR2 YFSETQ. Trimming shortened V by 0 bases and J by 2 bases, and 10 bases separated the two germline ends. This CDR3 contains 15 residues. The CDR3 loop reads CASSLAGKTTDTQYF. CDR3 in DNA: TGCGCCAGCAGCTTGGCCGGCAAAACCACAGATACGCAGTATTTT. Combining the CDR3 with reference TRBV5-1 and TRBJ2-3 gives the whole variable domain KAGVTQTPRYLIKTRGQQVTLSCSPISGHRSVSWYQQTPGQGLQFLFEYFSETQRNKGNFPGRFSGRQFSNSRSEMNVSTLELGDSALYLCASSLAGKTTDTQYFGPGTRLTVL.

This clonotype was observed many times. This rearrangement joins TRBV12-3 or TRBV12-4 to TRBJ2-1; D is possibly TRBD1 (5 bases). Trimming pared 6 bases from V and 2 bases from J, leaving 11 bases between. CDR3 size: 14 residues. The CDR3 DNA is TGTGCCAGCAGCTACCAGGGCGCCTACAATGAGCAGTTCTTC. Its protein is CASSYQGAYNEQFF.

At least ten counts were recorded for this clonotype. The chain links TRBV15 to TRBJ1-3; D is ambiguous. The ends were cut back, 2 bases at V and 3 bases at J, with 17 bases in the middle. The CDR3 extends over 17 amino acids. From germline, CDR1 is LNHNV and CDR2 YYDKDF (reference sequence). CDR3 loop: CATSRTFMGSRGNTIYF. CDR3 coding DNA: TGTGCCACCAGCAGAACGTTTATGGGGAGTCGTGGAAACACCATATATTTT. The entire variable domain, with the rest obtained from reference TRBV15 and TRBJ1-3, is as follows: DAMVIQNPRYQVTQFGKPVTLSCSQTLNHNVMYWYQQKSSQAPKLLFHYYDKDFNNEADTPDNFQSRRPNTSFCFLDIRSPGLGDTAMYLCATSRTFMGSRGNTIYFGEGSWLTVV.

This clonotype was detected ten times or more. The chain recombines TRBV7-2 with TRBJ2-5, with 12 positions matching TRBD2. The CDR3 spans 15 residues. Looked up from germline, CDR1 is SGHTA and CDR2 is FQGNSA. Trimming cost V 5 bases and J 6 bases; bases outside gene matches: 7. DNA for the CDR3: TGTGCCAGCAGCACTCTAGCGGGAGGGCCGAAGACCCAGTACTTC. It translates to CASSTLAGGPKTQYF.

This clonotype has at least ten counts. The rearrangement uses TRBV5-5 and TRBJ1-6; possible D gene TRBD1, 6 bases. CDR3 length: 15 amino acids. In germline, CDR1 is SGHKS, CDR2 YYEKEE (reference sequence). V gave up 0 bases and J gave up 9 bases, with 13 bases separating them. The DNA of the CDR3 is TGTGCCAGCAGCTTGGACGCCAGGGGTAGTTCACCCCTCCACTTT. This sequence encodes CASSLDARGSSPLHF.

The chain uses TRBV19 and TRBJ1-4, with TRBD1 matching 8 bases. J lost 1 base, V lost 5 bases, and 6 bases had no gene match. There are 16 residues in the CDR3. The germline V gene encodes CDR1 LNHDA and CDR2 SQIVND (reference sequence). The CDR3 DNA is TGTGCCAGTAGTTCCCCCGGACAGGGAACTAATGAAAAACTGTTTTTT. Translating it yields CASSSPGQGTNEKLFF. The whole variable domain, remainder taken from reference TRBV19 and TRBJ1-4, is DGGITQSPKYLFRKEGQNVTLSCEQNLNHDAMYWYRQDPGQGLRLIYYSQIVNDFQKGDIAEGYSVSREKKESFPLTVTSAQKNPTAFYLCASSSPGQGTNEKLFFGSGTQLSVL.

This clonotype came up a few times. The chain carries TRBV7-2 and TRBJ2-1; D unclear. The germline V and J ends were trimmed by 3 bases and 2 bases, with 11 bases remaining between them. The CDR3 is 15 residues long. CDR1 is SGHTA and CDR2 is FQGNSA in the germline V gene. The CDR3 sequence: CASSLTAWAYNEQFF. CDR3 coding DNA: TGTGCCAGCAGCTTGACGGCCTGGGCCTACAATGAGCAGTTCTTC.

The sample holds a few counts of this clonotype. The CDR3 protein is CASSQESSGAYNEQFF. The CDR3 DNA reads TGCGCCAGCAGCCAAGAGTCCTCAGGGGCCTACAATGAGCAGTTCTTC. V is TRBV4-3 and J is TRBJ2-1; maybe TRBD1 (6 bases). This CDR3 comprises 16 residues. Trimming removed 0 bases at V and 2 bases at J, with 11 bases between. Germline CDR1 and CDR2: LGHNA and YSLEER.

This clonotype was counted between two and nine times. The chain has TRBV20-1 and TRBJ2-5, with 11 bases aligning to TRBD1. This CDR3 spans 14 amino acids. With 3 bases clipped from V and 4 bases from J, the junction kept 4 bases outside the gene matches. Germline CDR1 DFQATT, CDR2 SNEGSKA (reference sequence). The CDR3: CSARDRGLGETQYF. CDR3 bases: TGCAGTGCTAGGGACAGGGGGCTCGGAGAGACCCAGTACTTC.

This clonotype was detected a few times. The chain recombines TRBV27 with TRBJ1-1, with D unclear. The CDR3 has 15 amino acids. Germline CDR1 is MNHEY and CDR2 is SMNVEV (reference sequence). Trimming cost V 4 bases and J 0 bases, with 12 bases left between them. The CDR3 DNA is TGTGCCAGCAGTTCTACGGACGGCCTGAACACTGAAGCTTTCTTT. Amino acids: CASSSTDGLNTEAFF.

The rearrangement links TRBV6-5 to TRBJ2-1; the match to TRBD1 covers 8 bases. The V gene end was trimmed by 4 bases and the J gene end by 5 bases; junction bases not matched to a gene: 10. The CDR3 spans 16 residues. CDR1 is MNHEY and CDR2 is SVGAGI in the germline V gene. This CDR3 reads CASSCGAGTGNNEQFF. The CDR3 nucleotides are TGTGCCAGCAGTTGCGGGGCCGGGACAGGTAACAATGAGCAGTTCTTC.